A single sample is the source of the 27 T cell receptor beta chains below, sequenced in a study of shared clonotypes between healthy human individuals (dated by TCRdb to 2018 to 2021). CD8 naive samples were obtained by positive selection for CCR7 among CD45RO-negative cells, yielding a CD45RA+CCR7+ population from which TemRA cells were excluded. The method behind the library was the immunoSEQ multiplex PCR assay. TCRdb took this table from immuneACCESS and kept in-frame rearrangements with V and J called. Such tables lack part of the clones; where checked against another copy, unresolved V genes explain under half of the gap, and the rest is unexplained. In all, the sample holds around 2,000,000 clones, and 85% to 95% of those were seen once. The ten largest clonotypes hold 0.9% to 1.5% of the sample. The sample comprised naive CD8+ T cells sorted from blood. Sample cell subset or site, as interpreted from the label and publication: CD45RA+CCR7+. Receptors were obtained from a man aged 18-30 years in good health.

The rearrangement joins TRBV15 to TRBJ2-7, with TRBD2 identical over 8 bases. J lost 6 bases, V lost 5 bases, and 15 bases had no gene match. The germline V gene has CDR1 LNHNV and CDR2 YYDKDF (reference sequence). This CDR3 comprises 16 residues. CDR3 protein: CATSPPIGLAGSEQYF. The CDR3 DNA is TGTGCCACCAGCCCCCCAATCGGGCTAGCGGGCTCCGAGCAGTACTTC.

The chain's CDR3 is CASSFGTSAQETQYF. CDR3 sequence (DNA): TGTGCCAGCAGTTTCGGGACTAGCGCTCAAGAGACCCAGTACTTC. The V call is TRBV6-5, the J call TRBJ2-5, with 10 bases lining up with TRBD2. The CDR3 totals 15 residues. Trimming removed 4 bases from V and 2 bases from J; junction bases left unmatched: 4. The germline V gene encodes CDR1 MNHEY and CDR2 SVGAGI.

V usage is TRBV6-5 and J usage is TRBJ2-7; D is ambiguous. This CDR3 is built from 12 residues. V was clipped by 3 bases and J by 7 bases, with 10 bases between them. Per germline, CDR1 MNHEY and CDR2 SVGAGI. This chain's CDR3 is CASSYPSQEQYF. CDR3 bases: TGTGCCAGCAGTTATCCCTCACAGGAGCAGTACTTC.

The chain combines TRBV28 with TRBJ2-3, with D possibly matching TRBD2 (5 bases). CDR1 is MDHEN, CDR2 SYDVKM, per germline. Trimming left V 6 bases short and J 6 bases short, with 7 bases between. The CDR3 sequence is 11 residues long. The DNA of the CDR3 is TGTGCCAGCAGGGACTGGGATACGCAGTATTTT. This translates into CASRDWDTQYF.

This chain uses TRBV6-6 with TRBJ2-7; either TRBD1 or TRBD2 may fit D (5 bases each). Germline lookup yields CDR1 MNHNY and CDR2 SVGAGI (reference sequence). Trimming cost V 8 bases and J 1 base, with 9 bases left between them. The CDR3 has 12 amino acids. This CDR3 reads CASSEGSYEQYF. The CDR3 region has the DNA TGTGCCAGCTCCGAGGGGTCCTACGAGCAGTACTTC.

The V gene is TRBV7-9, the J gene TRBJ2-7, with D perhaps TRBD1 (5 bases). Trimming shortened V by 6 bases and J by 6 bases, and 12 bases separated the two germline ends. Per the germline V gene, CDR1 is SEHNR and CDR2 is FQNEAQ (reference sequence). The CDR3 contains 12 residues. For the CDR3, the DNA is TGTGCCAGCAGACAGGACGGTCCCGAGCAGTACTTC. Its protein product is CASRQDGPEQYF.

CDR3 sequence: CASSPPDRGFGEQYF. CDR3 coding DNA: TGTGCCAGCAGTCCCCCGGACAGGGGGTTCGGCGAGCAGTACTTC. This chain links TRBV27 with TRBJ2-7, with 10 bases that match TRBD1. J lost 6 bases, V lost 5 bases, and 10 bases had no gene match. Germline V lookup: CDR1 MNHEY, CDR2 SMNVEV (reference sequence). The CDR3 has 15 amino acids.

The chain uses TRBV4-1 and TRBJ2-4; D perhaps matches TRBD2 (7 bases). The germline V gene encodes CDR1 MGHRA and CDR2 YSYEKL. V was cut by 1 base and J by 4 bases, with 14 bases left in between. This CDR3 contains 16 residues. CDR3 sequence reads: CASSQGGGEVKNIQYF. The CDR3 coding sequence is TGCGCCAGCAGCCAAGGGGGGGGCGAGGTGAAAAACATTCAGTACTTC.

Concerning this clone itself: Being one base from a much bigger clone, this may be a read error. Other DNA variants within this sample encode the same CDR3. The rearrangement joins TRBV7-9 to TRBJ2-7; D call uncertain. V shed 3 bases and J shed 1 base, with 1 base lying between them. The CDR3 has 11 amino acids. Germline assignment: CDR1 SEHNR and CDR2 FQNEAQ (reference sequence). CDR3 amino acids: CASSLSYEQYF. As DNA, the CDR3 is TGTGCCAGCAGCTTGTCCTACGAGCAGTACTTC.

This sequence joins TRBV2 and TRBJ2-7; a possible D gene is TRBD2 (6 bases). Germline loops: CDR1 SNHLY, CDR2 FYNNEI. The CDR3 runs to 14 residues. V lost 10 bases and J lost 3, with 19 bases in between. The CDR3 reads CATKIGGLDYEQYF. CDR3 nucleotide sequence: TGTGCCACCAAGATCGGAGGGTTAGACTACGAGCAGTACTTC.

J is TRBJ2-5 and V is TRBV28; 14 bases line up with TRBD2. Germline V gene sequence: CDR1 MDHEN, CDR2 SYDVKM. With V trimmed by 5 bases and J by 5 bases, 7 bases remained unmatched. The CDR3 loop spans 16 amino acids. In DNA form, the CDR3 reads TGTGCCAGCAGTCCCGGGACTAGCGGGGGAATGGAGACCCAGTACTTC. It encodes CASSPGTSGGMETQYF.

The CDR3 DNA reads TGCGCCAGCAGCCAAGAGCCGGGACTAGCGGAGCAAGAGACCCAGTACTTC. Protein product: CASSQEPGLAEQETQYF. The chain combines TRBV4-3 with TRBJ2-5, with 11 bases lining up with TRBD2. The CDR3 spans 17 residues. Trimming cost V 0 bases and J 2 bases; bases outside gene matches: 5. CDR1 and CDR2 (germline): LGHNA, YSLEER.

The genes are TRBV27 and TRBJ2-7, with unresolved D. Per the germline V gene, CDR1 is MNHEY and CDR2 is SMNVEV (reference sequence). The CDR3 extends over 14 amino acids. Trimming took 1 base from V and 0 from J, leaving 7 bases between them. The CDR3 loop reads CASSLLQASYEQYF. The CDR3 DNA follows: TGTGCCAGCAGTTTATTGCAGGCCTCCTACGAGCAGTACTTC.

The chain carries TRBV10-3 and TRBJ1-3, with a weak D call TRBD1 (5 bases). CDR1 and CDR2 (germline): ENHRY, SYGVKD. This CDR3 spans 16 amino acids. V was pared by 0 bases and J by 3 bases, with 12 bases between. The CDR3 DNA reads TGTGCCATCAGTGAGTCGGTTCAGGGAATTGGAAACACCATATATTTT. Translated: CAISESVQGIGNTIYF.

The V gene is TRBV19, the J gene TRBJ2-1; the match to TRBD2 covers 9 bases. Trimming took 4 bases from V and 8 from J; bases not matched to a gene: 9. CDR3 length: 15 amino acids. Germline lookup yields CDR1 LNHDA and CDR2 SQIVND (reference sequence). The CDR3 region is CASSTLAGGLDEQFF. The CDR3 DNA reads as TGTGCCAGTAGTACACTAGCGGGTGGGTTGGATGAGCAGTTCTTC.

J is TRBJ2-3 and V is TRBV11-2; 12 bases are a match to TRBD2. With 5 bases clipped from V and 2 bases from J, the junction kept 11 bases outside the gene matches. Germline CDR1 SGHAT, CDR2 FQNNGV. This CDR3 contains 18 residues. The CDR3 loop is CASSPSRTSGEYTDTQYF. Here the CDR3 DNA reads TGTGCCAGCAGCCCCAGTCGGACTAGCGGGGAATACACAGATACGCAGTATTTT.

This clone turned up a few times. This sample also contains other DNA sequences that code for the same CDR3. V usage is TRBV5-1 and J usage is TRBJ1-1, with 8 bases aligning to TRBD1. Germline trimming cut 0 bases from V and 3 bases from J; bases unmatched to any gene: 4. Germline CDR1 reads SGHRS; CDR2 reads YFSETQ. The CDR3 consists of 15 residues. CDR3 residues: CASSLETGVDTEAFF. The CDR3 DNA reads as TGCGCCAGCAGCTTGGAGACAGGGGTGGACACTGAAGCTTTCTTT.

This chain links TRBV9 with TRBJ1-4, with 7 nucleotides matching TRBD1. The CDR3 is 15 residues long. V lost 4 bases and J lost 7; bases outside the gene matches: 10. CDR1 is SGDLS and CDR2 is YYNGEE in the germline V gene. The DNA for the CDR3 is TGTGCCAGCAGCCCAAACAGGGGTTCAAGTGAAAAACTGTTTTTT. Protein product: CASSPNRGSSEKLFF.

This chain connects TRBV14 to TRBJ1-2; 8 bases match TRBD1. This CDR3 spans 14 amino acids. With 4 bases clipped from V and 4 bases from J, the junction kept 5 bases outside the gene matches. The germline CDR1 and CDR2 sequences are SGHDN and FVKESK. The CDR3 DNA is TGTGCCAGCAGCCGGACAGGGACGAGCTATGGCTACACCTTC. Amino acids: CASSRTGTSYGYTF.

The V gene is TRBV7-6, the J gene TRBJ2-7; the D gene is possibly TRBD2 (6 bases). Germline V lookup: CDR1 SGHVS, CDR2 FNYEAQ. V was trimmed by 5 bases and J by 6 bases, leaving 14 bases between them. The length of the CDR3 is 13 residues. As DNA, the CDR3 is TGTGCCAGCAGCCAAAGCCGGGGAGGCGAGCAGTACTTC. Translating it yields CASSQSRGGEQYF.

The table lists this clone with a count of one. The sample has other DNA sequences that encode this CDR3 too. V and J are TRBV11-2 and TRBJ2-2; D remains ambiguous. The CDR3 is made up of 12 amino acids. Trimming removed 4 bases from V and 6 bases from J, with 6 bases in between. Germline V gene data show CDR1 as SGHAT and CDR2 as FQNNGV. This CDR3 is CASSSLPGELFF. The CDR3 bases are TGTGCCAGCAGCTCCCTCCCCGGGGAGCTGTTTTTT.

The gene calls are TRBV7-9 and TRBJ2-3; 8 positions match TRBD2. Unmatched junction bases numbered 5, after V lost 2 bases and J lost 4 bases. CDR1 is SEHNR, CDR2 FQNEAQ, per germline (reference sequence). CDR3 length: 15 amino acids. The CDR3 DNA reads as TGTGCCAGCAGCTTACAAAGCGGGAGTCCAGATACGCAGTATTTT. This sequence encodes CASSLQSGSPDTQYF.

The chain has TRBV6-5 and TRBJ2-2, with no clear D. The CDR3 totals 11 residues. The V end was cut by 8 bases, the J end by 3 bases, with 4 bases between. Looked up from germline, CDR1 is MNHEY and CDR2 is SVGAGI. CDR3 protein: CASGDTGELFF. The CDR3 coding sequence is TGTGCCAGCGGAGACACCGGGGAGCTGTTTTTT.

The CDR3 DNA sequence: TGTGCCAGCAGCCATCTTAACACTGAAGCTTTCTTT. It encodes CASSHLNTEAFF. The chain uses TRBV7-9 and TRBJ1-1; D gene unclear. The length of the CDR3 is 12 residues. The V and J ends lost 5 bases and 2 bases respectively, with 6 bases between them. Germline V gives CDR1 SEHNR, CDR2 FQNEAQ (reference sequence).

The V gene is TRBV4-1, the J gene TRBJ1-1; D gene unclear. The germline V gene encodes CDR1 MGHRA and CDR2 YSYEKL. The V end lost 1 base, the J end lost 6 bases, and 12 bases lay between the germline ends. The CDR3 spans 14 residues. Here the CDR3 DNA reads TGCGCCAGCAGCCAAGGATTAGGTGAGGCTGAAGCTTTCTTT. It encodes CASSQGLGEAEAFF.

About this clone itself: This specimen includes other DNA sequences encoding the same CDR3. The J gene is TRBJ2-7, the V gene TRBV29-1, with D possibly matching TRBD2 (5 bases). Germline CDR1 SQVTM, CDR2 ANQGSEA. Trimming stripped 6 bases from V and 2 bases from J, with 8 bases between. The CDR3 runs to 11 residues. CDR3 in amino acids: CSVSGTYEQYF. The CDR3 DNA reads as TGCAGCGTAAGCGGCACCTACGAGCAGTACTTC.

The chain uses TRBV14 and TRBJ2-5; D call uncertain. CDR3 length: 16 residues. Germline V CDR1 and CDR2: SGHDN, FVKESK. Trimming stripped 0 bases from V and 5 bases from J, with 16 bases between. The CDR3 spells CASSQESGLLLETQYF. In nucleotides, the CDR3 is TGTGCCAGCAGCCAAGAGTCTGGCCTTCTTCTGGAGACCCAGTACTTC.